This T cell receptor beta chain is from a study of shared clonotypes between healthy human individuals. Study-wide results and limits: Larger estimated richness was generally recorded for naive subsets relative to memory subsets.

This clone was recorded many times. Its antigen is undetermined. The authors split each subset's genomic DNA evenly across several immunoSEQ plates. Using immunoSEQ multiplex PCR, the repertoire was profiled, and TCRdb retains in-frame clones only, with some absent. Here the sample spans under 150,000 clones, around 73% being singletons. Germline V CDR1 and CDR2: MDHEN, SYDVKM. Trimming pared 7 bases from V and 8 bases from J, leaving 21 bases between. This CDR3 has 15 amino acids. The chain has TRBV28 and TRBJ1-5; TRBD1 might be the D (6 bases). Source material: memory CD8+ T cells sorted from blood. Subset reported: CD45RO+ cells pooled with CCR7-negative TemRA cells. This sequence originates from a woman aged 25 to 39 in good health. As DNA, the CDR3 is TGTGCCAGCACCGGGACGGGGGGCAGGCCTGAGCCCCAGCATTTT. Encoded protein: CASTGTGGRPEPQHF.